This paragraph reports one T cell receptor (beta chain). What it binds is unknown. The related graft donor's blood sample was taken on the day of bone marrow donation. Germline V CDR1 and CDR2: SGHRS, YFSETQ. This CDR3 region has 15 residues. With 5 bases removed from V and 4 bases from J, the gap between germline ends came to 18 bases. Profiled with immunoSEQ multiplex PCR; TCRdb holds only in-frame clones, not every one. The top ten hold around 2.9% of the sample, which has approximately 47,000 clones, 92% seen once. This sample is drawn from a study of T cells after posttransplantation cyclophosphamide. Study-level points and caveats: Later post-transplant blood repertoires were often dominated by donor CD8+ memory clones. Blood and skin or GI T cell repertoires showed limited TRB overlap. TRB clonality was highly associated with recipient CMV seropositivity and reactivation.

Sequenced input: PBMCs. The clonotype comes from a woman aged 45 to 65 in good health and a related stem cell transplant donor. This sequence joins TRBV5-1 and TRBJ1-2, with a possible D match to TRBD1 (6 bases). The CDR3 nucleotides are TGCGCCAGCAGTCGGACGGGGGGCGCGGCCTATGGCTACACCTTC. Protein sequence: CASSRTGGAAYGYTF.